This T cell receptor (beta chain) derives from a study of blood T cell repertoires in COVID-19. On the study more broadly: There were acute and convalescent COVID-19 samples, and they came from the United States, Italy and Spain. PBMCs, B-cell-depleted T cells, or T cells were the source of the cDNA or gDNA that made up the material.

Authors' methods: Reference gene primer amplification in the assay estimated nucleated cell counts. Here immunoSEQ multiplex PCR was the method, and the copy in TCRdb shows in-frame clones only, minus some. The DNA gave D and trimming, while V, J and clone size come from that table. The table has around 180,000 clones, 70% to 90% seen once. The CDR3 runs 13 residues. The ends were cut back, 3 bases at V and 6 bases at J, with 12 bases in the middle. CDR1 is SGHDN and CDR2 is FVKESK in the germline V gene. The chain combines TRBV14 with TRBJ2-7; possible D gene TRBD2, 5 bases. Specimen: peripheral blood. This sequence was found in a human donor in a cohort sampled during active COVID-19. CDR3 residues: CASSHEDWREQYF. The DNA for the CDR3 is TGTGCCAGCAGCCACGAGGACTGGCGCGAGCAGTACTTC.